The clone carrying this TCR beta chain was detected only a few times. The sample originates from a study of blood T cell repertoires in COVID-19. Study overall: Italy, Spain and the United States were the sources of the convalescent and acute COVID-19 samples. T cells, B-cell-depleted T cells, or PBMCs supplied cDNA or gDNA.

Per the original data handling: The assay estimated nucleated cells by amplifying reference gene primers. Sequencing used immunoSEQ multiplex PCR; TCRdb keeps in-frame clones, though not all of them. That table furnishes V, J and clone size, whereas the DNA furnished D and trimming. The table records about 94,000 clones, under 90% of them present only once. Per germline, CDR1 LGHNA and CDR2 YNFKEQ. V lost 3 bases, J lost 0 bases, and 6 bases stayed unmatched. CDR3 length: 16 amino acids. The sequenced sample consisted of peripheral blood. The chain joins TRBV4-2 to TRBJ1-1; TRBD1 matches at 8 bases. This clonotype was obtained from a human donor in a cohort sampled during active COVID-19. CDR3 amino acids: CASSHPQGALNTEAFF. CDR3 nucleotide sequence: TGTGCCAGCAGCCACCCTCAGGGGGCCCTGAACACTGAAGCTTTCTTT.